These T cell receptor beta chains were read from a single sample in a study of blood T cell repertoires in COVID-19. The protocol was immunoSEQ multiplex PCR, while the TCRdb copy is restricted to in-frame clones and leaves out a portion. This table has some 240,000 clones, 80% appearing once. The sample comprised peripheral blood. The receptors were sampled from a human donor in a cohort sampled during active COVID-19. Each CDR3 is given with its conserved first and last residue. D genes are given only for firm matches. Not every row has a clone size; where given, it reads once, few, many or a size class.

d_call: NA; clone_size: NA; v_call: TRBV24-1; cdr3_length: 12; j_call: TRBJ2-3; cdr3_aa: CATGTYLGTQYF; cdr3_nt: TGTGCCACAGGCACTTACCTAGGTACGCAGTATTTT
d_call: NA; clone_size: NA; v_call: TRBV29-1; cdr3_length: 12; j_call: TRBJ2-5; cdr3_aa: CSVDSRQETQYF; cdr3_nt: TGCAGCGTTGACAGTCGACAAGAGACCCAGTACTTC
d_call: NA; clone_size: NA; v_call: TRBV11-2; cdr3_length: 14; j_call: TRBJ1-2; cdr3_aa: CASSLTDKGYGYTF; cdr3_nt: TGTGCCAGCAGCTTGACAGACAAAGGCTATGGCTACACCTTC
d_call: TRBD1; clone_size: NA; v_call: TRBV19; cdr3_length: 14; j_call: TRBJ1-4; cdr3_aa: CASSLQGWNEKLFF; cdr3_nt: TGTGCCAGTAGTTTACAGGGGTGGAATGAAAAACTGTTTTTT
d_call: NA; clone_size: NA; v_call: TRBV9; cdr3_length: 15; j_call: TRBJ2-2; cdr3_aa: CASSSVGVHTGELFF; cdr3_nt: TGTGCCAGCAGCTCCGTAGGGGTCCACACCGGGGAGCTGTTTTTT
d_call: NA; clone_size: NA; v_call: TRBV15; cdr3_length: 15; j_call: TRBJ1-5; cdr3_aa: CATSRQRYSNQPQHF; cdr3_nt: TGTGCCACCAGCCGGCAGAGGTATAGCAATCAGCCCCAGCATTTT
d_call: TRBD1; clone_size: NA; v_call: TRBV19; cdr3_length: 15; j_call: TRBJ1-5; cdr3_aa: CASSETGGSNQPQHF; cdr3_nt: TGTGCCAGTAGCGAGACAGGGGGGAGCAATCAGCCCCAGCATTTT
d_call: TRBD1; clone_size: few; v_call: TRBV5-1; cdr3_length: 14; j_call: TRBJ1-1; cdr3_aa: CASASGGDRTEAFF; cdr3_nt: TGCGCCAGCGCGTCCGGAGGGGACAGAACCGAAGCTTTCTTT
d_call: TRBD2; clone_size: NA; v_call: TRBV19; cdr3_length: 16; j_call: TRBJ2-1; cdr3_aa: CASSIRTSGTYNEQFF; cdr3_nt: TGTGCCAGTAGTATAAGGACTAGCGGGACATACAATGAGCAGTTCTTC
d_call: NA; clone_size: NA; v_call: TRBV5-1; cdr3_length: 17; j_call: TRBJ1-3; cdr3_aa: CASSPSGGDSSGNTIYF; cdr3_nt: TGCGCCAGCAGCCCCTCGGGGGGGGACTCCTCTGGAAACACCATATATTTT
d_call: NA; clone_size: NA; v_call: TRBV6-5; cdr3_length: 14; j_call: TRBJ2-1; cdr3_aa: CASKERAGSNEQFF; cdr3_nt: TGTGCCAGCAAGGAGAGGGCCGGGTCCAATGAGCAGTTCTTC
d_call: TRBD1; clone_size: NA; v_call: TRBV30; cdr3_length: 15; j_call: TRBJ1-1; cdr3_aa: CAWRGRDRVNTEAFF; cdr3_nt: TGTGCCTGGAGGGGGCGGGACAGGGTGAACACTGAAGCTTTCTTT
d_call: TRBD1; clone_size: NA; v_call: TRBV6-2/TRBV6-3; cdr3_length: 17; j_call: TRBJ2-6; cdr3_aa: CASSYPWTGAGANVLTF; cdr3_nt: TGTGCCAGCAGTTACCCATGGACAGGGGCTGGGGCCAACGTCCTGACTTTC
d_call: NA; clone_size: NA; v_call: TRBV10-3; cdr3_length: 16; j_call: TRBJ1-1; cdr3_aa: CAISDAGTKGHAEAFF; cdr3_nt: TGTGCCATCAGTGACGCAGGGACGAAGGGACACGCTGAAGCTTTCTTT
d_call: NA; clone_size: NA; v_call: TRBV5-1; cdr3_length: 16; j_call: TRBJ2-2; cdr3_aa: CASSLQVATNTGELFF; cdr3_nt: TGCGCCAGCAGCTTGCAGGTCGCCACTAACACCGGGGAGCTGTTTTTT
d_call: NA; clone_size: NA; v_call: TRBV28; cdr3_length: 14; j_call: TRBJ2-2; cdr3_aa: CASSPRVSTGELFF; cdr3_nt: TGTGCCAGCAGCCCCCGGGTGTCGACCGGGGAGCTGTTTTTT
d_call: NA; clone_size: many; v_call: TRBV19; cdr3_length: 14; j_call: TRBJ1-4; cdr3_aa: CASSATPGNEKLFF; cdr3_nt: TGTGCCAGTAGTGCGACCCCCGGGAATGAAAAACTGTTTTTT
d_call: TRBD1; clone_size: NA; v_call: TRBV4-1; cdr3_length: 13; j_call: TRBJ2-7; cdr3_aa: CASSQGPDREPYF; cdr3_nt: TGCGCCAGCAGCCAAGGCCCGGACAGGGAGCCGTACTTC
d_call: TRBD1; clone_size: few; v_call: TRBV2; cdr3_length: 14; j_call: TRBJ1-1; cdr3_aa: CASSPTGTDTEAFF; cdr3_nt: TGTGCCAGCAGTCCGACAGGGACGGACACTGAAGCTTTCTTT
d_call: NA; clone_size: NA; v_call: TRBV19; cdr3_length: 15; j_call: TRBJ2-4; cdr3_aa: CASSVALGTVNIQYF; cdr3_nt: TGTGCCAGTAGTGTCGCCCTCGGGACTGTGAACATTCAGTACTTC
d_call: NA; clone_size: NA; v_call: TRBV24-1; cdr3_length: 15; j_call: TRBJ1-4; cdr3_aa: CATSAPRAFGEKLFF; cdr3_nt: TGTGCCACCAGTGCTCCCAGGGCGTTTGGGGAAAAACTGTTTTTT
d_call: NA; clone_size: NA; v_call: TRBV12-3/TRBV12-4; cdr3_length: 11; j_call: TRBJ1-3; cdr3_aa: CASSTGNTIYF; cdr3_nt: TGTGCCAGCAGCACCGGTAACACCATATATTTT
d_call: TRBD1; clone_size: NA; v_call: TRBV19; cdr3_length: 15; j_call: TRBJ1-2; cdr3_aa: CASSALTTGGLGYTF; cdr3_nt: TGTGCCAGTAGTGCCCTAACGACAGGGGGTCTTGGCTACACCTTC
d_call: TRBD1; clone_size: NA; v_call: TRBV5-4; cdr3_length: 14; j_call: TRBJ1-2; cdr3_aa: CASSPRGDQYGYTF; cdr3_nt: TGTGCCAGCAGCCCCAGGGGGGACCAATATGGCTACACCTTC
d_call: TRBD1; clone_size: NA; v_call: TRBV6-6; cdr3_length: 16; j_call: TRBJ2-7; cdr3_aa: CASSYTTTGTSYEQYF; cdr3_nt: TGTGCCAGCAGTTACACAACGACAGGGACCTCCTACGAGCAGTACTTC
d_call: TRBD1; clone_size: once; v_call: TRBV24-1; cdr3_length: 15; j_call: TRBJ1-5; cdr3_aa: CATSDPGQANQPQHF; cdr3_nt: TGTGCCACCAGTGACCCCGGACAGGCCAATCAGCCCCAGCATTTT
d_call: NA; clone_size: NA; v_call: TRBV5-1; cdr3_length: 15; j_call: TRBJ2-7; cdr3_aa: CASSLGPGSPYEQYF; cdr3_nt: TGCGCCAGCAGCTTGGGACCAGGGTCCCCCTACGAGCAGTACTTC
d_call: TRBD2; clone_size: many; v_call: TRBV6-5; cdr3_length: 16; j_call: TRBJ2-1; cdr3_aa: CASSYGGLAGRDEQFF; cdr3_nt: TGTGCCAGCAGTTACGGGGGACTAGCGGGGAGGGATGAGCAGTTCTTC
d_call: NA; clone_size: once; v_call: TRBV11-1; cdr3_length: 14; j_call: TRBJ2-2; cdr3_aa: CASSLGLLTGELFF; cdr3_nt: TGTGCCAGCAGCTTAGGACTGCTCACCGGGGAGCTGTTTTTT
d_call: TRBD2; clone_size: NA; v_call: TRBV7-3; cdr3_length: 15; j_call: TRBJ2-1; cdr3_aa: CASSSIAGGNNEQFF; cdr3_nt: TGTGCCAGCAGCTCAATAGCGGGGGGGAACAATGAGCAGTTCTTC
d_call: TRBD1; clone_size: NA; v_call: TRBV5-3; cdr3_length: 15; j_call: TRBJ2-1; cdr3_aa: CARSLEGQGINEQFF; cdr3_nt: TGTGCCAGAAGCTTGGAGGGACAGGGGATCAATGAGCAGTTCTTC
d_call: NA; clone_size: NA; v_call: TRBV19; cdr3_length: 14; j_call: TRBJ2-6; cdr3_aa: CASTLTLRANVLTF; cdr3_nt: TGTGCCAGTACCCTTACTCTGAGGGCCAACGTCCTGACTTTC
d_call: TRBD2; clone_size: few; v_call: TRBV7-9; cdr3_length: 19; j_call: TRBJ2-3; cdr3_aa: CASSPSWGTSGDRTDTQYF; cdr3_nt: TGTGCCAGCAGCCCTAGTTGGGGGACTAGCGGGGATCGCACAGATACGCAGTATTTT
d_call: NA; clone_size: once; v_call: TRBV7-2; cdr3_length: 14; j_call: TRBJ1-2; cdr3_aa: CASSSQGFWGGYTF; cdr3_nt: TGTGCCAGCAGCTCTCAGGGGTTCTGGGGTGGCTACACCTTC
d_call: NA; clone_size: NA; v_call: TRBV7-2; cdr3_length: 15; j_call: TRBJ2-1; cdr3_aa: CASSLDSQSYNEQFF; cdr3_nt: TGTGCCAGCAGCTTAGACAGCCAGTCCTACAATGAGCAGTTCTTC
d_call: NA; clone_size: NA; v_call: TRBV28; cdr3_length: 14; j_call: TRBJ2-7; cdr3_aa: CASSAGQLPYEQYF; cdr3_nt: TGTGCCAGCAGTGCCGGACAGCTTCCCTACGAGCAGTACTTC
d_call: NA; clone_size: NA; v_call: TRBV28; cdr3_length: 14; j_call: TRBJ1-2; cdr3_aa: CASSFQGLDYGYTF; cdr3_nt: TGTGCCAGCAGTTTTCAGGGGTTGGACTATGGCTACACCTTC
d_call: NA; clone_size: NA; v_call: TRBV3-1/TRBV3-2; cdr3_length: 17; j_call: TRBJ1-2; cdr3_aa: CASSLSSAGGRLGGYTF; cdr3_nt: TGTGCCAGCAGCCTATCATCGGCCGGAGGACGCCTTGGTGGCTACACCTTC
d_call: NA; clone_size: NA; v_call: TRBV7-6; cdr3_length: 13; j_call: TRBJ1-1; cdr3_aa: CASSWGEKAEAFF; cdr3_nt: TGTGCCAGCAGCTGGGGGGAGAAGGCCGAAGCTTTCTTT
d_call: NA; clone_size: NA; v_call: TRBV7-9; cdr3_length: 18; j_call: TRBJ2-1; cdr3_aa: CASSLEVGPTGSYNEQFF; cdr3_nt: TGTGCCAGCAGCTTAGAGGTGGGGCCCACGGGCTCCTACAATGAGCAGTTCTTC
d_call: TRBD1; clone_size: NA; v_call: TRBV2; cdr3_length: 14; j_call: TRBJ1-4; cdr3_aa: CASSDYRGNEKLFF; cdr3_nt: TGTGCCAGCAGTGATTACAGGGGGAATGAAAAACTGTTTTTT
d_call: NA; clone_size: NA; v_call: TRBV28; cdr3_length: 15; j_call: TRBJ2-2; cdr3_aa: CASSRPGQNTGELFF; cdr3_nt: TGTGCCAGCAGCCGACCTGGACAGAACACCGGGGAGCTGTTTTTT
d_call: NA; clone_size: NA; v_call: TRBV4-3; cdr3_length: 14; j_call: TRBJ1-2; cdr3_aa: CASSQDPDSYGYTF; cdr3_nt: TGCGCCAGCAGCCAAGACCCCGACAGCTATGGCTACACCTTC
d_call: NA; clone_size: once; v_call: TRBV7-2; cdr3_length: 15; j_call: TRBJ1-6; cdr3_aa: CASSLEPRGNSPLHF; cdr3_nt: TGTGCCAGCAGCCTAGAACCCCGGGGGAATTCACCCCTCCACTTT
d_call: NA; clone_size: NA; v_call: TRBV6-2/TRBV6-3; cdr3_length: 15; j_call: TRBJ1-6; cdr3_aa: CASSYSTGVHSPLHF; cdr3_nt: TGTGCCAGCAGTTACTCCACAGGAGTGCATTCACCCCTCCACTTT
d_call: TRBD1; clone_size: NA; v_call: TRBV2; cdr3_length: 14; j_call: TRBJ1-1; cdr3_aa: CASGPTGGRAYAFF; cdr3_nt: TGTGCCAGCGGACCAACAGGGGGCCGGGCGTACGCTTTCTTT
d_call: TRBD1; clone_size: NA; v_call: TRBV3-1/TRBV3-2; cdr3_length: 15; j_call: TRBJ2-7; cdr3_aa: CASSQGFRGTYEQYF; cdr3_nt: TGTGCCAGCAGCCAAGGTTTCAGGGGGACCTACGAGCAGTACTTC
d_call: NA; clone_size: once; v_call: TRBV7-8; cdr3_length: 14; j_call: TRBJ1-1; cdr3_aa: CASSLVRFRTEAFF; cdr3_nt: TGTGCCAGCAGCTTAGTTCGCTTCCGGACTGAAGCTTTCTTT
d_call: NA; clone_size: many; v_call: TRBV18; cdr3_length: 15; j_call: TRBJ2-1; cdr3_aa: CASSPRPSEYNEQFF; cdr3_nt: TGTGCCAGCTCACCGAGGCCTAGCGAATACAATGAGCAGTTCTTC
d_call: TRBD1; clone_size: NA; v_call: TRBV28; cdr3_length: 16; j_call: TRBJ2-2; cdr3_aa: CASSLGRTGRTGELFF; cdr3_nt: TGTGCCAGCAGTTTGGGACGGACAGGGCGCACCGGGGAGCTGTTTTTT
d_call: NA; clone_size: NA; v_call: TRBV24-1; cdr3_length: 13; j_call: TRBJ2-5; cdr3_aa: CATSSLSGEAQYF; cdr3_nt: TGTGCCACCAGTTCTCTTTCCGGGGAAGCCCAGTACTTC